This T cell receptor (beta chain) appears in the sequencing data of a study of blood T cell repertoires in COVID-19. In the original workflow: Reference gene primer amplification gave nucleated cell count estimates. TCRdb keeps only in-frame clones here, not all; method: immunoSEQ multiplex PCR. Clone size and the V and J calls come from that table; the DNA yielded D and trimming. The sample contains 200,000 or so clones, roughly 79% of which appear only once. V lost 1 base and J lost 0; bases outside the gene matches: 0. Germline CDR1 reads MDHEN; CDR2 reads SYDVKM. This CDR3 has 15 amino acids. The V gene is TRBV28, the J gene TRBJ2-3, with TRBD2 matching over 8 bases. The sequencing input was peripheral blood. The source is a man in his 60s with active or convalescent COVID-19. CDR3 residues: CASSLSSGSTDTQYF. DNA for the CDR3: TGTGCCAGCAGTTTATCTAGCGGGAGCACAGATACGCAGTATTTT.